The entry below gives a single T cell receptor (beta chain) sequence along with its context. Its antigen remains unknown. The junction departs from the called germline gene at one end, perhaps through a read error. CDR1 is DFQATT and CDR2 is SNEGSKA in the germline V gene (reference sequence). The CDR3 contains 11 residues. These data belong to a study of human versus mouse CDR3 diversity and MHC coevolution. Findings and caveats of the study: Mice had fewer CDR3 deletions and insertions than humans on average. Most of the three human donors had the lowest clonal inequality. Human T cells underwent selection on several different MHC II alleles.

Naive CD4 T cells were sorted as CD45RO-negative, CD62L-positive. The repertoire was sequenced with immunoSEQ multiplex PCR; TCRdb's copy has only in-frame clones and lacks some. In the table there are around 77,000 clones, about 90% of which are singletons. The TCR was taken from a person aged 30 to 69 in good health. The V gene is TRBV20-1, the J gene TRBJ2-7; no clear D gene. Sequencing was done on a sample of naive CD4+ T cells from blood. Sample subset: CD45RO-negative CD62L-positive naive CD4 T cells. This chain's CDR3 is CSAGDNYEQYF. CDR3 sequence (DNA): TGCAGTGCTGGAGACAACTACGAGCAGTACTTC.